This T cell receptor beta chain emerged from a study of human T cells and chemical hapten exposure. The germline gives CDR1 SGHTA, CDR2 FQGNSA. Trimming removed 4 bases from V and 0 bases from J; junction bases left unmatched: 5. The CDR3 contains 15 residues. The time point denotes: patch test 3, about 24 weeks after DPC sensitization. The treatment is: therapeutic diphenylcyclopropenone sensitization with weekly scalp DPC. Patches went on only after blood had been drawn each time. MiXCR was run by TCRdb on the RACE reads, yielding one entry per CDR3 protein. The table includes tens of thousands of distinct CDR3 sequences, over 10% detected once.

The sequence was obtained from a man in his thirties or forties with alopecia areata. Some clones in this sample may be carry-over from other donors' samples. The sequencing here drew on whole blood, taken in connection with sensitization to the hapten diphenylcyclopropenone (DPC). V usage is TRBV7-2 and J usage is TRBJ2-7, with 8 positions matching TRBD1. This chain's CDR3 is CASSSDRASSYEQYF. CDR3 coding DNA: TGTGCCAGCAGCTCGGACAGGGCCTCCTCCTACGAGCAGTACTTC.